The 25 T cell receptor beta chains in this list originate from one sample, sequenced in a study of cytotoxic CD8 clonotypes in ibrutinib-treated CLL. Repertoires were generated with immunoSEQ multiplex PCR, while TCRdb's copy carries only in-frame clones and drops some. Among 150,000 to 200,000 clones, 88% were seen once, and the ten largest hold 3% to 3.5%. Sequencing used PBMCs, obtained at disease progression, from a patient treated with ibrutinib. These receptor sequences come from a human donor with chronic lymphocytic leukemia.

This rearrangement joins TRBV5-4 to TRBJ1-3; TRBD1 matches 8 bases. This CDR3 region has 18 residues. V shed 2 bases, J shed 3 bases, and the junction held 13 bases outside the gene matches. Germline V lookup: CDR1 SGHNT, CDR2 YYREEE (reference sequence). In DNA form, the CDR3 reads TGTGCCAGCAGCTTTATGGTGGCGGCTGGACAGGGTGGAAACACCATATATTTT. This translates into CASSFMVAAGQGGNTIYF.

There are many counts of this clone. V is TRBV5-5 and J is TRBJ2-7, with D tentatively TRBD1 (6 bases). The CDR3 covers 15 residues. V shed 0 bases and J shed 7 bases, with 17 bases lying between them. Germline CDR1 SGHKS, CDR2 YYEKEE (reference sequence). The CDR3 region is CASSLEGTRSGEQYF. The CDR3 DNA is TGTGCCAGCAGCTTGGAGGGGACAAGGTCGGGGGAGCAGTACTTC. Complete variable domain (other parts from reference TRBV5-5 and TRBJ2-7): DAGVTQSPTHLIKTRGQQVTLRCSPISGHKSVSWYQQVLGQGPQFIFQYYEKEERGRGNFPDRFSARQFPNYSSELNVNALLLGDSALYLCASSLEGTRSGEQYFGPGTRLTVT.

The chain is built from TRBV19 and TRBJ1-5; D perhaps matches TRBD1 (6 bases). The length of the CDR3 is 12 residues. The germline CDR1 and CDR2 sequences are LNHDA and SQIVND (reference sequence). CDR3 protein: CVATGENQPQHF. The CDR3 DNA reads as TGTGTTGCGACAGGAGAGAATCAGCCCCAGCATTTT.

The chain combines TRBV9 with TRBJ1-1; D remains ambiguous. Per germline, CDR1 SGDLS and CDR2 YYNGEE. The ends were cut back, 1 base at V and 0 bases at J, with 7 bases in the middle. This CDR3 has 14 residues. CDR3 region: CASSVFVVNTEAFF. DNA for the CDR3: TGTGCCAGCAGCGTATTCGTGGTGAACACTGAAGCTTTCTTT.

The chain couples TRBV7-9 to TRBJ2-7; 7 bases agree with TRBD1. With 6 bases clipped from V and 3 bases from J, the junction kept 11 bases outside the gene matches. This CDR3 contains 15 residues. Germline assignment: CDR1 SEHNR and CDR2 FQNEAQ (reference sequence). CDR3: CASSQTGLRFYEQYF. The CDR3 DNA sequence: TGTGCCAGCAGTCAGACAGGGTTACGTTTCTACGAGCAGTACTTC.

As to this clone: This same CDR3 is encoded by further DNA sequences in the sample. The chain has TRBV27 and TRBJ1-1, with a weak D call TRBD1 (5 bases). In germline, CDR1 is MNHEY, CDR2 SMNVEV (reference sequence). Trimming left V 3 bases short and J 4 bases short, with 6 bases between. The CDR3 is made up of 12 amino acids. The CDR3: CASSFRGTEAFF. In DNA, the CDR3 is TGTGCCAGCAGTTTTAGGGGCACTGAAGCTTTCTTT.

The V and J genes are TRBV5-1 and TRBJ1-3, with D possibly matching TRBD1 (5 bases). CDR1 is SGHRS and CDR2 is YFSETQ in the germline V gene. CDR3 size: 14 residues. Trimming pared 0 bases from V and 4 bases from J, leaving 8 bases between. As DNA, the CDR3 is TGCGCCAGCAGCTTGGGAGGGGACGGAAACACCATATATTTT. Protein sequence: CASSLGGDGNTIYF.

The chain recombines TRBV19 with TRBJ1-3; D gene uncertain. The CDR3 length is 15 residues. The germline V and J ends were trimmed by 5 bases and 0 bases, with 11 bases remaining between them. Germline values: CDR1 LNHDA, CDR2 SQIVND (reference sequence). CDR3 sequence (DNA): TGTGCCAGTAGTGGACGGAGCAGCTCTGGAAACACCATATATTTT. Amino acid sequence: CASSGRSSSGNTIYF.

V usage is TRBV30 and J usage is TRBJ1-1; 8 positions match TRBD1. J was trimmed by 0 bases and V by 2 bases; bases with no gene match: 8. From germline, CDR1 is GTSNPN and CDR2 SVGIG (reference sequence). The CDR3 runs to 16 residues. CDR3 bases: TGTGCCTGGAGTACTCGGACAGGGAGTTTGAACACTGAAGCTTTCTTT. Its translation is CAWSTRTGSLNTEAFF.

This clone was recorded once. The V gene is TRBV12-5, the J gene TRBJ2-1, with D uncertain. The V end was cut by 1 base, the J end by 5 bases, with 6 bases between. Germline V gene sequence: CDR1 LGHNT, CDR2 FRNRAP. This CDR3 comprises 13 residues. The CDR3 is CASGLDNNNEQFF. The CDR3 region has the DNA TGTGCTAGTGGTTTGGACAATAACAATGAGCAGTTCTTC.

This chain uses TRBV28 with TRBJ2-7; 7 bases map to TRBD1. V lost 4 bases to trimming and J lost 3 bases; unmatched junction nucleotides: 6. Germline CDR1 MDHEN, CDR2 SYDVKM. This CDR3 comprises 14 residues. CDR3 sequence reads: CASSSTGNHYEQYF. CDR3 DNA sequence: TGTGCCAGCAGTTCGACAGGGAACCACTACGAGCAGTACTTC.

The V gene is TRBV25-1, the J gene TRBJ1-4; no clear D. The germline V and J ends were trimmed by 1 base and 4 bases, with 7 bases remaining between them. The germline gives CDR1 MGHDK, CDR2 SYGVNS. This CDR3 has 14 amino acids. CDR3 DNA sequence: TGTGCCAGCAGTGAATCAGTTTATAATGAAAAACTGTTTTTT. Protein: CASSESVYNEKLFF. The full variable domain, completed using reference TRBV25-1 and TRBJ1-4, is EADIYQTPRYLVIGTGKKITLECSQTMGHDKMYWYQQDPGMELHLIHYSYGVNSTEKGDLSSESTVSRIRTEHFPLTLESARPSHTSQYLCASSESVYNEKLFFGSGTQLSVL.

This chain links TRBV7-9 with TRBJ1-4, with TRBD1 matching 10 bases. The germline V gene encodes CDR1 SEHNR and CDR2 FQNEAQ (reference sequence). This CDR3 region has 15 residues. V dropped 3 bases and J dropped 7; count of bases not matched to a gene: 5. DNA of the CDR3: TGTGCCAGCAGCTTTAGGACAGGGGGGTCTGAAAAACTGTTTTTT. This encodes CASSFRTGGSEKLFF.

CDR3 bases: TGTGCCACCAGCAGAGATCCGGGGATTACTGAAGCTTTCTTT. It translates to CATSRDPGITEAFF. The V call is TRBV15, the J call TRBJ1-1; D gene uncertain. Germline V gene sequence: CDR1 LNHNV, CDR2 YYDKDF (reference sequence). The CDR3 sequence is 14 residues long. Trimming shortened V by 0 bases and J by 5 bases, and 10 bases separated the two germline ends. The full variable domain, with the rest looked up from reference TRBV15 and TRBJ1-1, is DAMVIQNPRYQVTQFGKPVTLSCSQTLNHNVMYWYQQKSSQAPKLLFHYYDKDFNNEADTPDNFQSRRPNTSFCFLDIRSPGLGDTAMYLCATSRDPGITEAFFGQGTRLTVV.

The chain carries TRBV6-5 and TRBJ1-5; no reliable D call. Germline V gene lookup returns CDR1 MNHEY and CDR2 SVGAGI. The CDR3 runs to 14 residues. Trimming shortened V by 2 bases and J by 2 bases, and 7 bases separated the two germline ends. This chain's CDR3 is CASSYAPGNQPQHF. The CDR3 DNA reads TGTGCCAGCAGTTACGCGCCGGGCAATCAGCCCCAGCATTTT.

This clone came up once. The V call is TRBV18, the J call TRBJ1-1; D gene ambiguous. V lost 3 bases and J lost 4, with 15 bases in between. The CDR3 is made up of 15 amino acids. Germline V gene sequence: CDR1 KGHSH, CDR2 LQKENI. Written as DNA, the CDR3 is TGTGCCAGCTCACCGAACGGGGAAATGTCCACTGAAGCTTTCTTT. It translates to CASSPNGEMSTEAFF.

The J gene is TRBJ2-3, the V gene TRBV5-4, with 11 bases fitting TRBD2. Trimming took 3 bases from V and 4 from J; bases not matched to a gene: 13. CDR3 length: 18 amino acids. Germline loops: CDR1 SGHNT, CDR2 YYREEE (reference sequence). CDR3 in amino acids: CASSSGLVAGGPADTQYF. For the CDR3, the DNA is TGTGCCAGCAGCTCAGGGCTAGTAGCGGGAGGGCCGGCAGATACGCAGTATTTT.

V and J are TRBV11-3 and TRBJ1-1; TRBD1 might be the D (5 bases). This CDR3 spans 18 amino acids. The germline V gene encodes CDR1 SGHNT and CDR2 YENEEA. Trimming took 3 bases from V and 0 from J, leaving 20 bases between them. The CDR3 here is CASSFSGNWGVLNTEAFF. The CDR3 DNA sequence: TGTGCCAGCAGCTTCTCAGGGAACTGGGGAGTTCTGAACACTGAAGCTTTCTTT.

The rearrangement links TRBV7-7 to TRBJ2-6; TRBD1 agrees at 7 bases. Trimming took 4 bases from V and 2 from J; bases not matched to a gene: 2. CDR1 is SSHAT, CDR2 FNYEAQ, per germline (reference sequence). The CDR3 is 15 amino acids. CDR3 DNA sequence: TGTGCCAGCAGCTCGACAGGGACTGGGGCCAACGTCCTGACTTTC. This gives the protein CASSSTGTGANVLTF.

The chain employs TRBV5-1 and TRBJ1-4, with 8 positions matching TRBD1. V shed 4 bases, J shed 5 bases, and the junction held 7 bases outside the gene matches. CDR1 is SGHRS, CDR2 YFSETQ, per germline. This CDR3 has 15 residues. CDR3 sequence: CASSLLQGANEKLFF. In DNA form, the CDR3 reads TGCGCCAGCAGCCTACTTCAGGGGGCGAATGAAAAACTGTTTTTT.

The rearrangement joins TRBV7-2 to TRBJ2-7, with D possibly TRBD2 on 5 matching bases. CDR3 length: 15 residues. Germline lookup yields CDR1 SGHTA and CDR2 FQGNSA. The V end lost 1 base, the J end lost 5 bases, and 15 bases lay between the germline ends. CDR3: CASSLGTQRAHEQYF. CDR3 DNA sequence: TGTGCCAGCAGCTTAGGGACCCAGAGGGCCCACGAGCAGTACTTC.

This clone was counted only a few times. Relative to the germline gene, one junction end is altered; a read error may explain this. The V gene is TRBV19, the J gene TRBJ1-1; no reliable D call. This CDR3 spans 11 amino acids. Germline loops: CDR1 LNHDA, CDR2 SQIVND (reference sequence). The CDR3 nucleotides are TGTGCCAGCAGTAGTGGGGCTGAAGCTTTCTTT. Amino acid sequence: CASSSGAEAFF. Full variable domain (remainder filled in from reference TRBV19 and TRBJ1-1): DGGITQSPKYLFRKEGQNVTLSCEQNLNHDAMYWYRQDPGQGLRLIYYSQIVNDFQKGDIAEGYSVSREKKESFPLTVTSAQKNPTAFYLCASSSGAEAFFGQGTRLTVV.

This chain connects TRBV27 to TRBJ2-1, with D maybe TRBD2 (5 bases). Germline lookup yields CDR1 MNHEY and CDR2 SMNVEV (reference sequence). V lost 3 bases to trimming and J lost 8 bases, with 14 bases between them. The length of the CDR3 is 14 residues. CDR3 amino acids: CASSFGVLIYEQFF. In nucleotides, the CDR3 is TGTGCCAGCAGTTTCGGGGTACTTATTTATGAGCAGTTCTTC.

The J gene is TRBJ2-1, the V gene TRBV9; D gene uncertain. V was trimmed by 3 bases and J by 4 bases, leaving 8 bases between them. The CDR3 is made up of 13 amino acids. Per the germline V gene, CDR1 is SGDLS and CDR2 is YYNGEE. This CDR3 is CASSALAYNEQFF. As DNA, the CDR3 is TGTGCCAGCAGCGCCCTGGCATACAATGAGCAGTTCTTC.

V and J are TRBV9 and TRBJ1-1; D is uncertain. Germline values: CDR1 SGDLS, CDR2 YYNGEE. The CDR3 contains 15 residues. V was trimmed by 1 base and J by 1 base, leaving 11 bases between them. Here the CDR3 reads CASSVTPGANTEAFF. CDR3 nucleotide sequence: TGTGCCAGCAGCGTAACCCCCGGAGCGAACACTGAAGCTTTCTTT.